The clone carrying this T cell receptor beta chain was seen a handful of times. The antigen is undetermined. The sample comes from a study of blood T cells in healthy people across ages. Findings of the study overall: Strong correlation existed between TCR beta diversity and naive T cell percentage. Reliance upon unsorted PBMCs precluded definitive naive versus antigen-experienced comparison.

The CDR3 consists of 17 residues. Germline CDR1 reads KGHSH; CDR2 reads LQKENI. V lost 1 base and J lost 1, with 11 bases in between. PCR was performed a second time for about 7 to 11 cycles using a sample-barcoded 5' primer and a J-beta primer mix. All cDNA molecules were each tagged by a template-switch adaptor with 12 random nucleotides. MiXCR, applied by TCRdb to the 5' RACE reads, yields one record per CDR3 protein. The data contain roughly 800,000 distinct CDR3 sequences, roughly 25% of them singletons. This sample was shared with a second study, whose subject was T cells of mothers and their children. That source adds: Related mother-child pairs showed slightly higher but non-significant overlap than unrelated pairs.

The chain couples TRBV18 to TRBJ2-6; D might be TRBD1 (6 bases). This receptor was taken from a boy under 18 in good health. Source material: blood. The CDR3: CASSPLQGASGANVLTF. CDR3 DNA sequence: TGTGCCAGCTCACCACTACAGGGCGCATCTGGGGCCAACGTCCTGACTTTC.